This T cell receptor (beta chain) was profiled in a study of blood T cell repertoires in COVID-19. Study-wide context: The United States, Italy and Spain supplied acute and convalescent COVID-19 samples. T cells, B-cell-depleted T cells, or PBMCs supplied cDNA or gDNA.

As handled by the study authors: Reference gene primer amplification yielded estimated nucleated cell counts. Repertoires were generated with immunoSEQ multiplex PCR, while TCRdb's copy carries only in-frame clones and drops some. That table supplies the V and J calls and clone size; D and trimming were determined from the DNA. There are approximately 180,000 clones in the sample; roughly 88% occur only once, and around 3% lies in the top ten. The CDR3 has 15 residues. Germline V CDR1 and CDR2: MDHEN, SYDVKM. Trimming left V 5 bases short and J 3 bases short, with 13 bases between. The origin of this receptor is a man in his 60s with acute or convalescent COVID-19. The V gene is TRBV28, the J gene TRBJ1-4; D is perhaps TRBD1 (6 bases). The sequenced sample was peripheral blood. CDR3 sequence: CASSATGNPNEKLFF. The CDR3 DNA sequence: TGTGCCAGCAGTGCCACAGGGAATCCTAATGAAAAACTGTTTTTT.